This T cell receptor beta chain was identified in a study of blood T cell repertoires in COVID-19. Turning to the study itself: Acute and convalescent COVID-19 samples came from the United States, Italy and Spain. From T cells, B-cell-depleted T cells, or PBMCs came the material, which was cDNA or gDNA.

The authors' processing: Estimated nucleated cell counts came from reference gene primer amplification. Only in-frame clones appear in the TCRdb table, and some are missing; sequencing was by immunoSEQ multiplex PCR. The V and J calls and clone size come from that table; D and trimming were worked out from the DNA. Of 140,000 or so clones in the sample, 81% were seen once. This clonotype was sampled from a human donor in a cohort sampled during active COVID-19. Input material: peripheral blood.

The DNA for the CDR3 is TGTGCCAGCAGGGTGGACACGAACTATGGCTACACCTTC. It is translated as CASRVDTNYGYTF. V usage is TRBV28 and J usage is TRBJ1-2, with D possibly matching TRBD1 (5 bases). The CDR3 is 13 amino acids. CDR1 MDHEN and CDR2 SYDVKM come from the germline V gene. Trimming cost V 6 bases and J 2 bases, with 10 bases left between them.